This T cell receptor beta chain is from a study of radiation and T cells in renal cell carcinoma. Study-level points and caveats: From baseline, blood top tumor clonotypes peaked at 2 weeks post-radiation. Baseline intratumoral clonotype presence is unknown without pretreatment biopsies.

Treatment of the sample: 15 Gy SBRT to primary tumor, nephrectomy 4 weeks later. The tumor was a clear cell renal cell carcinoma. By sample share, this clone is large. Antigen: not known. Measured with immunoSEQ multiplex PCR; TCRdb has only the in-frame clones, and not every one. Here the sample spans around 9,200 clones, roughly three fifths being singletons. V was trimmed by 4 bases and J by 1 base, leaving 17 bases between them. The CDR3 extends over 16 amino acids. CDR1 and CDR2 (germline): SGHDN, FVKESK. The V gene is TRBV14, the J gene TRBJ2-7; D assignment may be TRBD1 or TRBD2 (6 bases each). The TCR was taken from a man between 60 and 75 years old with renal cell carcinoma. Sequences were derived from tumor tissue, sampled from a patient whose treatment included radiotherapy and nephrectomy. CDR3 nucleotide sequence: TGTGCCAGCAGCCCGTTAGGGGGGCGCGGGTCCTACGAGCAGTACTTC. It encodes CASSPLGGRGSYEQYF.